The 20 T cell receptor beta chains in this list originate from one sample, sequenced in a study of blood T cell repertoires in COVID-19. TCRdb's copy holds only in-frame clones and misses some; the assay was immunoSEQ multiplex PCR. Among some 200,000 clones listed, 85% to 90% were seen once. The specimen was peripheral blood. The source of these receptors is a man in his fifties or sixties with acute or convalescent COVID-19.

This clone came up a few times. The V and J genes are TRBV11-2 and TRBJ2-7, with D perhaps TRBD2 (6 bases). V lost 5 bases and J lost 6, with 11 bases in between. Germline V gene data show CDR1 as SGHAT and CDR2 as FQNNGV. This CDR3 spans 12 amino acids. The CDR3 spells CASSPTGSEQYF. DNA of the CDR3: TGTGCCAGCAGCCCCACCGGGAGCGAGCAGTACTTC.

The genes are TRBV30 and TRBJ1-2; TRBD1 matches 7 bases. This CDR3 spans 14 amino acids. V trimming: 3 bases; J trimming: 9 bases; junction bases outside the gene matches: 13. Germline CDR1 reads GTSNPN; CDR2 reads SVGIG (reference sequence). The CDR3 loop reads CAWSQGQPKNSYTF. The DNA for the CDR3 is TGTGCCTGGAGCCAGGGACAGCCCAAGAATAGCTACACCTTC. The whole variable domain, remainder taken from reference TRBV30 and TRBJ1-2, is SQTIHQWPATLVQPVGSPLSLECTVEGTSNPNLYWYRQAAGRGLQLLFYSVGIGQISSEVPQNLSASRPQDRQFILSSKKLLLSDSGFYLCAWSQGQPKNSYTFGSGTRLTVV.

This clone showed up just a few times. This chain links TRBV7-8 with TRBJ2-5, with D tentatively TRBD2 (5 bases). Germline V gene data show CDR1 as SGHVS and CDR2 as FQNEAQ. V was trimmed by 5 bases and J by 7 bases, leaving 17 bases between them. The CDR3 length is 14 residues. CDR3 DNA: TGTGCCAGCAGCCCTGGAGGAAGGCACGGGACCCAGTACTTC. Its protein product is CASSPGGRHGTQYF.

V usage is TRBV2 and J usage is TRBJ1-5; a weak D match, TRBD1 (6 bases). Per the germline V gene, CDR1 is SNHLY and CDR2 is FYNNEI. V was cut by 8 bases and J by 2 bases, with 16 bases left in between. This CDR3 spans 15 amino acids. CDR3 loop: CASWEGGSGNQPQHF. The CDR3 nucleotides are TGTGCCAGCTGGGAGGGGGGGAGTGGCAATCAGCCCCAGCATTTT.

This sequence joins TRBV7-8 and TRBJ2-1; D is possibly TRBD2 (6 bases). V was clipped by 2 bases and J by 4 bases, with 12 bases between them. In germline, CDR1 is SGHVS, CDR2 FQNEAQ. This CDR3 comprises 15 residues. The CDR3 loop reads CASSLSGSRYNEQFF. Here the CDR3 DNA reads TGTGCCAGCAGCTTAAGCGGGTCTAGGTACAATGAGCAGTTCTTC.

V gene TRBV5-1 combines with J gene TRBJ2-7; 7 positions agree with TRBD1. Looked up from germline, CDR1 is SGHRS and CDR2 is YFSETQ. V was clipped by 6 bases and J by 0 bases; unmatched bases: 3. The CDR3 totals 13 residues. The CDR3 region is CASTGDSSYEQYF. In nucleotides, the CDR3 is TGCGCCAGCACCGGGGACAGCTCCTACGAGCAGTACTTC. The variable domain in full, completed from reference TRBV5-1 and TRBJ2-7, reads KAGVTQTPRYLIKTRGQQVTLSCSPISGHRSVSWYQQTPGQGLQFLFEYFSETQRNKGNFPGRFSGRQFSNSRSEMNVSTLELGDSALYLCASTGDSSYEQYFGPGTRLTVT.

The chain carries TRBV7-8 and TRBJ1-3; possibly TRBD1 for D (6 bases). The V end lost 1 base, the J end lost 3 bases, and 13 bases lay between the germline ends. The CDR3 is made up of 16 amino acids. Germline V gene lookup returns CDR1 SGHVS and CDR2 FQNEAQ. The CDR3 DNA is TGTGCCAGCAGCTTAGTGATACAGGGTTTTGGAAACACCATATATTTT. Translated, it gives CASSLVIQGFGNTIYF.

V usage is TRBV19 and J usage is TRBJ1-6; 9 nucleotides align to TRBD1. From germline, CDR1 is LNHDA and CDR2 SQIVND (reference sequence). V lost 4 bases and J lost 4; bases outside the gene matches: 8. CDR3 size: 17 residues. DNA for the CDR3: TGTGCCAGTAGTACCTTGACAGGGGGTCAGTATAATTCACCCCTCCACTTT. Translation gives CASSTLTGGQYNSPLHF. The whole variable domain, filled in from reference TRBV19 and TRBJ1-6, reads DGGITQSPKYLFRKEGQNVTLSCEQNLNHDAMYWYRQDPGQGLRLIYYSQIVNDFQKGDIAEGYSVSREKKESFPLTVTSAQKNPTAFYLCASSTLTGGQYNSPLHFGNGTRLTVT.

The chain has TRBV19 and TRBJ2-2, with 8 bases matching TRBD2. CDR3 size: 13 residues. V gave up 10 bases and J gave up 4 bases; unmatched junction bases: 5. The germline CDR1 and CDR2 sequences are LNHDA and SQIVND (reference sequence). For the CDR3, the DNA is TGTGCCACCGGGGGGGAGGTCACCGGGGAGCTGTTTTTT. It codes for CATGGEVTGELFF.

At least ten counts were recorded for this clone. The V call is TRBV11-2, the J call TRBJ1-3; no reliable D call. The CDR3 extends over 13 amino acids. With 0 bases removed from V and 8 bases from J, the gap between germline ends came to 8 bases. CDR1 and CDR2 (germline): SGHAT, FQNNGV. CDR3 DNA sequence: TGTGCCAGCAGCTTAGATCTGACTGACACCATATATTTT. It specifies CASSLDLTDTIYF.

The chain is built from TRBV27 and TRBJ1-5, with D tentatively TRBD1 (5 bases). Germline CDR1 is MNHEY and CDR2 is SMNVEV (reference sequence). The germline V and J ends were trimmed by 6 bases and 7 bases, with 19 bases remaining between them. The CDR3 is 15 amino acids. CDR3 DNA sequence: TGTGCCAGCAGCCAGGTTCGGGGGAAGGGCCAGCCCCAGCATTTT. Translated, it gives CASSQVRGKGQPQHF.

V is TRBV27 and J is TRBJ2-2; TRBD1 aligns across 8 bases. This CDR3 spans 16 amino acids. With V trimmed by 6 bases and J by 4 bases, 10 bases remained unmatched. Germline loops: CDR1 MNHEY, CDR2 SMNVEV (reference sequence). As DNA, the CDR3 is TGTGCCAGCAGGTCGTCAGGGGGCCGGAGCACCGGGGAGCTGTTTTTT. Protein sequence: CASRSSGGRSTGELFF.

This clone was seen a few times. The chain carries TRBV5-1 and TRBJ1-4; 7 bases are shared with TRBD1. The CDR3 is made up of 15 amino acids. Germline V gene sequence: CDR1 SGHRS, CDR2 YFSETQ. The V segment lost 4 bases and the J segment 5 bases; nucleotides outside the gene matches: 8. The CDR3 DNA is TGCGCCAGCAGCCGACAGCTACAGGGGAATGAAAAACTGTTTTTT. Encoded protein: CASSRQLQGNEKLFF. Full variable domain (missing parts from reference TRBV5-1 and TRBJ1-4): KAGVTQTPRYLIKTRGQQVTLSCSPISGHRSVSWYQQTPGQGLQFLFEYFSETQRNKGNFPGRFSGRQFSNSRSEMNVSTLELGDSALYLCASSRQLQGNEKLFFGSGTQLSVL.

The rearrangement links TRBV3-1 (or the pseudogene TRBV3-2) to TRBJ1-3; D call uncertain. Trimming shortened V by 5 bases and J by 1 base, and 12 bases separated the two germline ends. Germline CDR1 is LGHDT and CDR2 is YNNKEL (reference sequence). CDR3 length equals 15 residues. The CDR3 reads CASSSGAASGNTIYF. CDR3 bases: TGTGCCAGCAGCTCGGGTGCCGCTTCTGGAAACACCATATATTTT.

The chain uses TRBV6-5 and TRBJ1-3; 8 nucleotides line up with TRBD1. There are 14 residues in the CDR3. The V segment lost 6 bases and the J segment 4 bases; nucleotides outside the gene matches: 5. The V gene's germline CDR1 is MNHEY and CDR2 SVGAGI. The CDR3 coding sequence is TGTGCCAGCAGCGCTCAGGGGGCCGGAAACACCATATATTTT. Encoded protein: CASSAQGAGNTIYF.

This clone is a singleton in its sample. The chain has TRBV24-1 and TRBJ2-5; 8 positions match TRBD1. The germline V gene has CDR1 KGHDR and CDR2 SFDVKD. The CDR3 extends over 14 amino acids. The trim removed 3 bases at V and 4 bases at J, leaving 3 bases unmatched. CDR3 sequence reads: CATSDPGGGETQYF. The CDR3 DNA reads TGTGCCACCAGTGATCCAGGGGGCGGAGAGACCCAGTACTTC.

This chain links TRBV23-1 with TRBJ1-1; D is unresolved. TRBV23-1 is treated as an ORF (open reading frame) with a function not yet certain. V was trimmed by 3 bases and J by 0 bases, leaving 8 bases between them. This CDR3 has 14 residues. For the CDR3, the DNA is TGCGCCAGCAGTCAGACGGGAGTGAACACTGAAGCTTTCTTT. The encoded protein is CASSQTGVNTEAFF.

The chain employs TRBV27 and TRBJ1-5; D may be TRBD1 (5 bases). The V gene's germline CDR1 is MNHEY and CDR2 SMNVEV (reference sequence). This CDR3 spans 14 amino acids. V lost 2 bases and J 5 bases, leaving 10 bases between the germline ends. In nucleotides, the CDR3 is TGTGCCAGCAGTTTAAGGTGGGGCGATCAGCCCCAGCATTTT. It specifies CASSLRWGDQPQHF.

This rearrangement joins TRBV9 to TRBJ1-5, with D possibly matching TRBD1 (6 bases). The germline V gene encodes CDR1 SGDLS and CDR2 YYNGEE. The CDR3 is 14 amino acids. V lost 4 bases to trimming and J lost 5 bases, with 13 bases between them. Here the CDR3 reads CASSSGGGHQPQHF. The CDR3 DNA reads TGTGCCAGCAGCTCTGGGGGGGGGCATCAGCCCCAGCATTTT.

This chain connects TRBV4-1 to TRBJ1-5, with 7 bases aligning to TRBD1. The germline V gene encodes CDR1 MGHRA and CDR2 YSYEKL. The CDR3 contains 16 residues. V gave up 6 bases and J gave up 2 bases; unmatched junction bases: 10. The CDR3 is CASSPRQGGGNQPQHF. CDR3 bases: TGCGCCAGCAGTCCGAGACAGGGCGGAGGCAATCAGCCCCAGCATTTT.